Described below is a single TCR beta chain sequence and its context. Germline V gene lookup returns CDR1 MNHEY and CDR2 SMNVEV (reference sequence). There are 14 residues in the CDR3. Germline trimming cut 5 bases from V and 4 bases from J; bases unmatched to any gene: 4. This record belongs to a study of blood T cell repertoires in COVID-19. Study-wide context: Material from acute and convalescent COVID-19 was sourced from the United States, Italy and Spain. Sources were T cells, B-cell-depleted T cells, or PBMCs; the material itself was cDNA or gDNA.

Per the study methods: The assay estimated nucleated cells by amplifying reference gene primers. Profiled with immunoSEQ multiplex PCR; TCRdb holds only in-frame clones, not every one. V and J calls and clone size are given by that table; D and trimming were obtained from the DNA. The profile shows a few hundred thousand clones, around 86% of them singletons. Sequenced sample: peripheral blood. The clonotype was recovered from a man in his fifties or sixties with acute or convalescent COVID-19. J is TRBJ1-2 and V is TRBV27; 10 nucleotides agree with TRBD1. CDR3 bases: TGTGCCAGCAGTATCGGACAGGGGGTCTATGGCTACACCTTC. Translated, it gives CASSIGQGVYGYTF.